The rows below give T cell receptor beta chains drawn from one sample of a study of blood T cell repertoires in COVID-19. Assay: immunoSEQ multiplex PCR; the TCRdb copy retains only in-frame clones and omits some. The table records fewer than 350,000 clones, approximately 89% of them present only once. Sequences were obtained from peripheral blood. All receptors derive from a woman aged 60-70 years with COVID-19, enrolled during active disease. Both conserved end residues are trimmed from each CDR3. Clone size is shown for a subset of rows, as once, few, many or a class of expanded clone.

ASNRDTGTEAF TRBJ1-1 TRBV19 few
ASSLSRSTEAF TRBJ1-1 TRBV5-1 -
ASRFGGTVPLQETQY TRBJ2-5 TRBV5-5 -
ASSLAGYMNTEAF TRBJ1-1 TRBV5-1 few
SVAERTGTGLYGYT TRBJ1-2 TRBV29-1 -
ASSLGGAENSPLH TRBJ1-6 TRBV28 once
ASSLDAAGYGYT TRBJ1-2 TRBV5-1 -
ASSHGQAFGYT TRBJ1-2 TRBV5-1 -
ASSDRFTEAF TRBJ1-1 TRBV12-3/TRBV12-4 -
ASSVEGGGALFYNEQF TRBJ2-1 TRBV9 -
ASSVTGGSSYNSPLH TRBJ1-6 TRBV9 -
ASSRVRGGTNEKLF TRBJ1-4 TRBV19 -
ASSDRDRANYGCT TRBJ1-2 TRBV9 -
ASSLNHGNTEAF TRBJ1-1 TRBV19 -
ASTRGNEIGYTIY TRBJ1-3 TRBV6-5 -
ASYLGGAVYEQY TRBJ2-7 TRBV2 -
ASSVQGGYGYT TRBJ1-2 TRBV19 -
ASSQYRGTNEKLF TRBJ1-4 TRBV5-1 -